Included here is one TCR beta chain sequence, with context. No cognate antigen has been identified for it. No much larger clone exists at a distance of one base, and base qualities are not known. The CDR3 starts with the cysteine, ends with the phenylalanine, and has 19 residues. Only the CDR3 region is kept as DNA, spanning 57 bases read in frame from base 1. Via the germline V gene, CDR1 is SGDLS and CDR2 YYNGEE. The junction carries 19 bases between V and J, which are trimmed by 3 bases and 0 bases respectively. The library was made by the immunoSEQ multiplex PCR assay. In TCRdb, the immuneACCESS table is reduced to in-frame sequences with V and J assigned. These tables do not hold every clone; where another copy was compared, an unresolved V gene accounts for under half, and the others remain unexplained. In this sample the table shows about 39,000 clones, roughly nine tenths of which occur a single time. The biggest ten clones account for roughly 0.5% of the sample.

The sample comes from a study of T cell changes during pregnancy in multiple sclerosis (dated 2019 in TCRdb). Study-wide context: Changes in the T cell repertoire over the course of pregnancy were examined in this study in women with multiple sclerosis.

The TCR originated in a female donor in good health, enrolled as a control in a pregnancy study. The starting material was CD4+ T cells from peripheral blood mononuclear cells, obtained in the first trimester of pregnancy. In this chain, TRBV9 is recombined with TRBJ2-6; the D segment could be TRBD1, given 7 matching bases. The CDR3 reads CASSGRGTDSSSGANVLTF. The nucleotide sequence is given as TGTGCCAGCAGCGGGAGGGGGACAGACTCCTCCTCTGGGGCCAACGTCCTGACTTTC.